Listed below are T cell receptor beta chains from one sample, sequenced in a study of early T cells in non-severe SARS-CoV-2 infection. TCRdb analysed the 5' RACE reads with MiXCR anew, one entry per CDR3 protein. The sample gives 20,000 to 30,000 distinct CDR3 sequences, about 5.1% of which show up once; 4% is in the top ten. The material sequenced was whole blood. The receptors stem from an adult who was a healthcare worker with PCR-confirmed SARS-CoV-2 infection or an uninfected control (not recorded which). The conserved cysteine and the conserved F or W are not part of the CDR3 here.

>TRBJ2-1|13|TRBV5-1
ASSVRLAGHNEQF
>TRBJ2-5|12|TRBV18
ASSPGGEGETQY
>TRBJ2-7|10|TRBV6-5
ASSYGKGQQY
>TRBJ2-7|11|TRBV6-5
ASSPGRAYEQY
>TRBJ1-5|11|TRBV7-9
ASSRSGGQPQH
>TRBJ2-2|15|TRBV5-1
ASSSYGNAMNTGELF
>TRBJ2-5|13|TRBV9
ASSVIPGGQETQY
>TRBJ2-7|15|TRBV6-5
ASRRTSGGVGAYEQY
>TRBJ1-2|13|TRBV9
ASSVGQARIYGYT
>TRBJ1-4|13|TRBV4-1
AGSQWGDRDEKLF
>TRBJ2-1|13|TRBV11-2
ASSLIAGAYNEQF
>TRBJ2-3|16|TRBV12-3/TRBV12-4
ASSLVRRAGTSTDTQY
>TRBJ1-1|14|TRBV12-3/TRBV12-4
ASSFTIQGVSAEAF
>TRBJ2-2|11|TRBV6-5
ASSYPGTGRLF
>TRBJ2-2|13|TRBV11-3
ASSPSGANTGELF
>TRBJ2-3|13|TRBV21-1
ASPQGLAGTDTQY
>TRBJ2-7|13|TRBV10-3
AIRGTGSLGYEQY
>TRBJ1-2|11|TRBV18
ASSQGTGEGYT
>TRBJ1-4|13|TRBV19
ASSLNRGTNEKLF
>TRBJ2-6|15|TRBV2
AVGVGQTHPGANVLT
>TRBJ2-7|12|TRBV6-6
ASSYSDRTYEQY